This is a list of T cell receptor beta chains from one sample in a study of T cells in Graves' hyperthyroidism and ophthalmopathy. MiXCR was run by TCRdb on the multiplex PCR reads, yielding one entry per CDR3 protein. The profile shows approximately 360,000 distinct CDR3 sequences, approximately 14% of them singletons. Material: blood. The receptors stem from a woman younger than 30 with Graves' hyperthyroidism that later progressed to Graves' ophthalmopathy. The CDR3 runs from the conserved cysteine through the conserved F or W. The D gene is left open where the match is weak. Not every row has a clone size; where given, it reads once, few, many or a size class.

v_gene,d_gene,j_gene,abundance,CDR3aa,CDR3nt
TRBV4-1,-,TRBJ1-1,many,CASSPQPRNTEAFF,TGCGCCAGCAGCCCTCAGCCGAGGAACACTGAAGCTTTCTTT
TRBV18,-,TRBJ1-5,many,CASSPRTGSQPQHF,TGTGCCAGCTCACCACGGACGGGTTCTCAGCCCCAGCATTTT
TRBV28,-,TRBJ2-2,few,CASSDFRDPGELFF,TGTGCCAGCAGTGATTTCAGGGACCCCGGGGAGCTGTTTTTT
TRBV2,TRBD1,TRBJ1-2,many,CASRDVPGQNLYGYTF,TGTGCCAGCAGAGATGTACCGGGACAGAACCTCTATGGCTACACCTTC
TRBV11-2,TRBD1,TRBJ2-7,many,CASSLPPGGPYEQYF,TGTGCCAGCAGCTTACCCCCAGGGGGCCCCTACGAGCAGTACTTC
TRBV27,TRBD2,TRBJ2-1,many,CASTSGNEQFF,TGTGCCAGCACTAGCGGCAATGAGCAGTTCTTC
TRBV5-5,-,TRBJ2-1,many,CASSLTYGDEQFF,TGTGCCAGCAGCTTGACGTATGGGGATGAGCAGTTCTTC
TRBV4-1,TRBD1,TRBJ1-2,few,CASSQAGGDYGYTF,TGCGCCAGCAGCCAAGCAGGGGGCGACTATGGCTACACCTTC
TRBV6-2/TRBV6-3,-,TRBJ1-4,-,CASSYEGTALEKLFF,TGTGCCAGCAGTTACGAGGGGACCGCTTTAGAAAAACTGTTTTTT
TRBV13,TRBD1,TRBJ1-2,-,CASSQGQGSSPYGYTF,TGTGCCAGCAGCCAGGGACAGGGGAGTTCGCCCTATGGCTACACCTTC
TRBV4-1,-,TRBJ2-7,-,CASSQLDGTPGSYEQYF,TGCGCCAGCAGCCAATTGGACGGGACTCCAGGCTCCTACGAGCAGTACTTC
TRBV28,TRBD2,TRBJ2-1,many,CASASSGRNNEQFF,TGTGCCAGCGCTTCTAGCGGGAGAAACAATGAGCAGTTCTTC
TRBV20-1,-,TRBJ2-3,-,CSARDRLMMGKNTQYF,TGCAGTGCTAGAGATCGACTCATGATGGGGAAAAATACGCAGTATTTT
TRBV7-8,-,TRBJ1-3,few,CASSLASSGNTIYF,TGTGCCAGCAGCTTAGCGAGTTCTGGAAACACCATATATTTT
TRBV5-1,-,TRBJ2-5,few,CASMGRDPVETQYF,TGCGCCAGCATGGGGCGGGACCCGGTGGAGACCCAGTACTTC
TRBV7-2,TRBD1,TRBJ2-7,many,CASSSARGIYEQYF,TGTGCCAGCAGCTCGGCCAGGGGGATCTACGAGCAGTACTTC
TRBV5-5,-,TRBJ2-2,many,CASSLPAANTGELFF,TGTGCCAGCAGCTTGCCGGCGGCGAACACCGGGGAGCTGTTTTTT
TRBV2,-,TRBJ2-1,many,CASMGVGYNEQFF,TGTGCCAGCATGGGGGTAGGGTACAATGAGCAGTTCTTC
TRBV2,-,TRBJ1-5,many,CASKGDSNQPQHF,TGTGCCAGCAAGGGGGATAGCAATCAGCCCCAGCATTTT
TRBV9,-,TRBJ2-3,few,CASSLRHADTQYF,TGTGCCAGCAGCCTTCGCCACGCAGATACGCAGTATTTT
TRBV6-2/TRBV6-3,TRBD1,TRBJ2-3,-,CASSTDRATQYF,TGTGCCAGCAGCACTGACAGGGCAACGCAGTATTTT
TRBV12-3/TRBV12-4,TRBD2,TRBJ2-2,few,CASSLRAGATGPNTGELFF,TGTGCCAGCAGTTTAAGAGCGGGAGCCACAGGCCCGAACACCGGGGAGCTGTTTTTT
TRBV15,-,TRBJ2-5,few,CATSRGDRGGGEETQYF,TGTGCCACCAGCAGGGGGGACCGCGGAGGAGGGGAGGAGACCCAGTACTTC
TRBV5-1,-,TRBJ2-5,-,CASSLWGRSETQYF,TGCGCCAGCAGCTTGTGGGGGAGAAGTGAGACCCAGTACTTC
TRBV7-6,-,TRBJ2-7,many,CASSWDNYGEQYF,TGTGCCAGCAGCTGGGACAACTATGGCGAGCAGTACTTC
TRBV28,TRBD1,TRBJ1-4,few,CASSTLQEGGGPANKKLFF,TGTGCCAGCAGTACTCTCCAAGAGGGAGGGGGCCCAGCCAATAAAAAACTGTTTTTT
TRBV7-6,-,TRBJ2-3,few,CASSLRLGTLDTQYF,TGTGCCAGCAGCTTACGGCTTGGGACCTTGGATACGCAGTATTTT
TRBV27,-,TRBJ2-7,many,CASSLYGGYYEQYF,TGTGCCAGCAGTTTATATGGAGGGTACTACGAGCAGTACTTC
TRBV20-1,TRBD1,TRBJ2-2,-,CSARWPDRDTGELFF,TGCAGTGCTAGATGGCCCGACAGGGACACCGGGGAGCTGTTTTTT
TRBV6-5,-,TRBJ2-7,many,CASSYSGGGDYEQYF,TGTGCCAGCAGTTACTCGGGAGGGGGAGATTACGAGCAGTACTTC
TRBV5-1,-,TRBJ1-4,-,CASSLENVGEKLFF,TGCGCCAGCAGCTTGGAAAACGTCGGGGAAAAACTGTTTTTT
TRBV4-1,-,TRBJ2-2,few,CASSHIPQGAGELFF,TGCGCCAGCAGCCATATTCCGCAGGGTGCCGGGGAGCTGTTTTTT
TRBV27,-,TRBJ2-7,many,CASSLIPSVTWEQYF,TGTGCCAGCAGTTTAATCCCTAGCGTAACGTGGGAGCAGTACTTC
TRBV7-4,-,TRBJ2-7,many,CASSLGVNYEQYF,TGTGCCAGCAGCTTAGGGGTCAACTACGAGCAGTACTTC
TRBV30,-,TRBJ2-7,many,CAWSVILLGGPYEQYF,TGTGCCTGGAGTGTGATATTACTGGGCGGTCCCTACGAGCAGTACTTC